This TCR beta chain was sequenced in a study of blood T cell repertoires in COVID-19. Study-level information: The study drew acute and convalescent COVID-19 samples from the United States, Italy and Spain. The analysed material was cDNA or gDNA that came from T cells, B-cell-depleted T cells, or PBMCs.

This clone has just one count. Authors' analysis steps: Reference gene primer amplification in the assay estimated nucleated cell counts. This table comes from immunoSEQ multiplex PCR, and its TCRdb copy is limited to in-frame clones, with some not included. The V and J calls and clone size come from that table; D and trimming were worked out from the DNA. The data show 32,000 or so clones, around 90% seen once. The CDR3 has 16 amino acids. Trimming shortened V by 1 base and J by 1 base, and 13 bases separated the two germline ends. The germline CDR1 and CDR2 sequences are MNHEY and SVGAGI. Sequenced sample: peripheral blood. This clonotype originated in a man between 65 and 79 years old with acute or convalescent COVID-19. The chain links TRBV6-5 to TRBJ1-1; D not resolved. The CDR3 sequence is CASSYLRQNWNTEAFF. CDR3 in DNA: TGTGCCAGCAGTTACTTGAGGCAAAACTGGAACACTGAAGCTTTCTTT.